Listed below are T cell receptor beta chains from one sample, sequenced in a study of T cells in Graves' hyperthyroidism and ophthalmopathy. TCRdb redid the calling of the multiplex PCR reads with MiXCR, one entry per CDR3 protein. Of around 760,000 distinct CDR3 sequences in the sample, roughly a third are singletons; the top ten hold more than 25%. The sequenced material came from blood. Receptor source: a woman aged 40 to 50 with Graves' hyperthyroidism. Each CDR3 is given with its conserved first and last residue. The order of the fields is CDR3 protein, CDR3 DNA, clone size, CDR3 length, D gene, J gene, V gene. The D gene is left open where the match is weak. Size values are once, few and many counts, or a class for expanded clones, and some rows have none.

CASSRMGSVGEQYF	TGTGCCAGCAGCCGCATGGGTAGCGTCGGGGAGCAGTACTTC	many	14	-	TRBJ2-7	TRBV13
CASSESRTGLNTEAFF	TGTGCCAGCAGTGAATCTCGGACAGGGCTGAACACTGAAGCTTTCTTT	-	16	TRBD1	TRBJ1-1	TRBV25-1
CASSLDGTSYEQCF	TGCGCCAGCAGCTTGGACGGGACCAGCTACGAGCAGTGCTTC	-	14	-	TRBJ2-7	TRBV5-1
CASSSGQGSYNSPLHF	TGTGCCAGCAGTTCCGGACAGGGATCATATAATTCACCCCTCCACTTT	few	16	TRBD1	TRBJ1-6	TRBV25-1
CASTRQDSYNSPLHF	TGTGCCAGCACCCGGCAGGACTCCTATAATTCACCCCTCCACTTT	-	15	-	TRBJ1-6	TRBV7-2
CASSRPGKRTEAFF	TGTGCCAGCAGTCGACCCGGCAAGAGGACTGAAGCTTTCTTT	-	14	-	TRBJ1-1	TRBV9
CASSRGTGLLDEQYF	TGTGCCAGCAGCCGAGGGACAGGGCTCCTCGACGAGCAGTACTTC	few	15	TRBD1	TRBJ2-7	TRBV6-5
CASSLGPWEDEQYF	TGTGCCAGCAGCTTGGGACCATGGGAAGACGAGCAGTACTTC	-	14	-	TRBJ2-7	TRBV5-4
CASTMSQNLNTEAFF	TGTGCCAGCACCATGTCACAGAACTTGAACACTGAAGCTTTCTTT	many	15	-	TRBJ1-1	TRBV7-2
CSLSAGKETQYF	TGCAGCTTATCGGCAGGGAAAGAGACCCAGTACTTC	-	12	-	TRBJ2-5	TRBV29-1
CASSFVGQRGGQYF	TGTGCCAGCAGCTTTGTGGGACAAAGAGGTGGGCAGTACTTC	few	14	-	TRBJ2-7	TRBV5-6
CASSSKITGRHGYTF	TGTGCCAGCAGCTCCAAGATTACAGGGAGGCATGGCTACACCTTC	-	15	-	TRBJ1-2	TRBV7-2
CASSFYSYSGANVLTF	TGCGCCAGCAGCTTCTATAGTTACTCTGGGGCCAACGTCCTGACTTTC	many	16	-	TRBJ2-6	TRBV5-1
CASSLPKGDNYGYTF	TGTGCCAGCAGCTTACCAAAGGGAGACAACTATGGCTACACCTTC	-	15	-	TRBJ1-2	TRBV7-2
CASSWGQGGSPLHF	TGCGCCAGCAGCTGGGGACAGGGCGGCTCACCCCTCCACTTT	many	14	TRBD1	TRBJ1-6	TRBV4-1
CASSQRDSLRKQYF	TGTGCCAGCAGCCAAAGGGACAGCCTTAGGAAGCAGTACTTC	-	14	TRBD1	TRBJ2-7	TRBV7-2
CASRPIALWANVLTF	TGTGCCAGCAGACCCATAGCTCTGTGGGCCAACGTCCTGACTTTC	-	15	-	TRBJ2-6	TRBV6-5
CASSQDPSPGADGYTF	TGCGCCAGCAGCCAAGATCCCTCTCCGGGGGCGGATGGCTACACCTTC	few	16	-	TRBJ1-2	TRBV4-3
CASTLGWPANYGYTF	TGTGCCAGCACCCTGGGGTGGCCAGCTAACTATGGCTACACCTTC	few	15	-	TRBJ1-2	TRBV6-5
CASSLGQFSYQPRHF	TGTGCCAGCAGTTTAGGACAGTTTAGTTATCAGCCCCGGCATTTT	-	15	-	TRBJ1-5	TRBV2
CSASKYRDSSYEQYF	TGCAGTGCTAGCAAATATCGGGACAGCTCCTACGAGCAGTACTTC	few	15	TRBD1	TRBJ2-7	TRBV20-1
CASSLWGNHQPQYF	TGTGCCAGCAGTTTGTGGGGGAACCATCAGCCCCAGTACTTC	-	14	-	TRBJ2-5	TRBV12-3/TRBV12-4
CASTVSTVGEKLFF	TGTGCCAGCACAGTTTCGACAGTTGGTGAAAAACTGTTTTTT	few	14	-	TRBJ1-4	TRBV28
CASSPRGKSVVFF	TGTGCCAGCAGCCCCCGGGGGAAAAGCGTGGTGTTTTTT	few	13	-	TRBJ1-4	TRBV7-8
CAIRAGAGANVLTFGAGTGELFF	-	-	23	-	TRBJ2-2	TRBV10-3